These T cell receptor beta chains were read from a single sample in a study of memory CD4+ T cells and cytomegalovirus serostatus. Here immunoSEQ multiplex PCR was the method, and the copy in TCRdb shows in-frame clones only, minus some. The sample gives fewer than 50,000 clones, about four fifths of which show up once; roughly 1.1% is in the top ten. Source material: memory CD4+ T cells from blood. These receptors were collected from an adult in good health and CMV-seronegative. Each CDR3 is given with its conserved first and last residue. The order of the fields is V gene, D gene, J gene, clone size, CDR3 protein, CDR3 DNA. A D gene is named only where the DNA matches it firmly. The size field is filled for only some rows; it gives once, few, many or a size class.

TRBV7-2	TRBD2	TRBJ2-1	-	CASSLGAPGLAVNNEQFF	TGTGCCAGCAGCTTAGGGGCTCCGGGACTAGCGGTCAACAATGAGCAGTTCTTC
TRBV5-1	TRBD2	TRBJ2-1	-	CASSFPRLAGGLHEQFF	TGCGCCAGCAGCTTCCCCCGACTAGCGGGAGGACTGCATGAGCAGTTCTTC
TRBV9	-	TRBJ1-1	-	CASSVPDGGRITEAFF	TGTGCCAGCAGCGTACCTGACGGGGGGCGAATCACTGAAGCTTTCTTT
TRBV13	TRBD2	TRBJ2-7	-	CASSLGGGLAGVSYEQYF	TGTGCCAGCAGCTTAGGCGGGGGACTAGCGGGGGTCTCCTACGAGCAGTACTTC
TRBV13	TRBD2	TRBJ2-3	-	CASSSLVAGVTDTQYF	TGTGCCAGCAGCTCCCTAGTTGCGGGGGTCACAGATACGCAGTATTTT
TRBV5-4	-	TRBJ1-1	-	CASSHLWDTEAFF	TGTGCCAGCAGCCACCTCTGGGACACTGAAGCTTTCTTT
TRBV7-2	-	TRBJ2-3	-	CASSPNRETTQYF	TGTGCCAGCAGCCCCAACAGGGAAACTACGCAGTATTTT
TRBV2	-	TRBJ1-2	once	CASSEQTASYGYTF	TGTGCCAGCAGTGAGCAGACCGCTAGCTATGGCTACACCTTC
TRBV6-1	-	TRBJ1-5	medium-sized	CASSSGRDQPQHF	TGTGCCAGCAGTTCTGGGAGGGATCAGCCCCAGCATTTT
TRBV7-2	-	TRBJ2-3	-	CASSLATGARADTQYF	TGTGCCAGCAGCTTAGCGACGGGGGCGCGGGCAGATACGCAGTATTTT
TRBV4-1	TRBD2	TRBJ2-4	-	CASSQDDTSGSLAKNIQYF	TGCGCCAGCAGCCAAGACGACACTAGCGGGTCGTTAGCCAAAAACATTCAGTACTTC
TRBV19	-	TRBJ2-1	-	CASIAPNGNEQFF	TGTGCCAGTATAGCACCCAACGGTAATGAGCAGTTCTTC
TRBV27	TRBD2	TRBJ2-3	-	CASSWTSGGLTDTQYF	TGTGCCAGCAGTTGGACTAGCGGAGGACTCACAGATACGCAGTATTTT
TRBV30	TRBD1	TRBJ2-7	-	CAQGQGSEQYF	TGTGCCCAAGGACAGGGGTCCGAGCAGTACTTC
TRBV23-1	TRBD1	TRBJ1-5	-	CASSPPTGNQPQHF	TGCGCCAGCAGTCCCCCGACAGGGAACCAGCCCCAGCATTTT
TRBV7-6	-	TRBJ1-2	-	CASSLRARIGGDYGYTF	TGTGCCAGCAGCTTGAGGGCGAGGATCGGGGGTGACTATGGCTACACCTTC
TRBV7-2	-	TRBJ2-3	-	CASSLKADTQYF	TGTGCCAGCAGCTTAAAGGCGGATACGCAGTATTTT
TRBV5-4	-	TRBJ1-4	few	CASSKTATNEKLFF	TGTGCCAGCAGCAAGACCGCAACTAATGAAAAACTGTTTTTT
TRBV15	TRBD2	TRBJ2-5	-	CATSSRSGRWRETQYF	TGTGCCACCAGCAGTAGGAGCGGGAGATGGAGGGAGACCCAGTACTTC
TRBV2	TRBD2	TRBJ2-3	few	CASSESSGRARDTQYF	TGTGCCAGCAGTGAATCTAGCGGGAGGGCCCGTGATACGCAGTATTTT
TRBV5-1	TRBD1	TRBJ2-1	once	CASNGQGVVGEQFF	TGCGCCAGCAATGGTCAGGGGGTAGTTGGGGAGCAGTTCTTC
TRBV5-8	-	TRBJ2-1	-	CASSSRLGGRYNEQFF	TGTGCCAGCAGCTCGCGTCTAGGTGGTCGGTACAATGAGCAGTTCTTC
TRBV9	-	TRBJ2-5	once	CASSVDHGETQYF	TGTGCCAGCAGCGTAGATCATGGAGAGACCCAGTACTTC
TRBV6-6	TRBD1	TRBJ1-2	-	CASSGRDRGQGGYTF	TGTGCCAGCAGTGGCCGGGACAGGGGGCAGGGTGGCTACACCTTC
TRBV5-6	-	TRBJ1-2	-	CASSLVGGTYGYTF	TGTGCCAGCAGCTTGGTGGGAGGGACCTATGGCTACACCTTC
TRBV7-8	-	TRBJ1-6	-	CASSPPSRQNSPLHF	TGTGCCAGCAGCCCACCTTCGAGACAGAATTCACCCCTCCACTTT
TRBV5-4	-	TRBJ1-2	-	CASSRKDRSNYGYTF	TGTGCCAGCAGTAGAAAGGACAGATCTAACTATGGCTACACCTTC
TRBV10-1	-	TRBJ2-7	-	CASSEPDGAVFF	TGCGCCAGCAGTGAGCCGGACGGGGCGGTTTTCTTC
TRBV6-1	-	TRBJ1-6	-	CASSVGGSSYNSPLHF	TGTGCCAGCAGTGTCGGAGGGAGCTCCTATAATTCACCCCTCCACTTT
TRBV6-6	-	TRBJ1-1	-	CASSYLGVSNTEAFF	TGTGCCAGCAGTTACCTAGGTGTGTCTAACACTGAAGCTTTCTTT
TRBV11-2	TRBD2	TRBJ2-7	-	CASSLGGYSIPYEQYF	TGTGCCAGCAGCTTGGGGGGGTATTCGATACCCTACGAGCAGTACTTC
TRBV19	-	TRBJ1-3	-	CASSFRGNGNTIYF	TGTGCCAGTAGTTTCCGAGGGAACGGAAACACCATATATTTT
TRBV2	-	TRBJ2-2	-	CASNQLGTTGELFF	TGTGCCAGCAATCAGCTAGGGACCACCGGGGAGCTGTTTTTT
TRBV11-1	-	TRBJ2-3	once	CASSLSARSTDTQYF	TGTGCCAGCAGCTTATCGGCCAGGTCCACAGATACGCAGTATTTT
TRBV5-4	-	TRBJ1-1	-	CASSLSAGSEAFF	TGTGCCAGCAGCTTATCGGCCGGGTCTGAAGCTTTCTTT
TRBV6-6	-	TRBJ1-1	-	CASSYLTGNTEAFF	TGTGCCAGCAGTTATTTGACGGGTAACACTGAAGCTTTCTTT
TRBV2	-	TRBJ1-1	medium-sized	CASSVGQGILMNTEAFF	TGTGCCAGCAGTGTAGGGCAGGGGATTCTAATGAACACTGAAGCTTTCTTT
TRBV11-2	-	TRBJ1-1	-	CASSWTIKNTEAFF	TGTGCCAGCAGCTGGACGATTAAGAACACTGAAGCTTTCTTT
TRBV19	-	TRBJ1-1	-	CASRDLVTEAFF	TGTGCCAGTCGGGACCTAGTCACTGAAGCTTTCTTT
TRBV5-4	TRBD2	TRBJ2-5	-	CASRVAGGLETQYF	TGTGCCAGCAGGGTAGCGGGAGGGCTAGAGACCCAGTACTTC
TRBV7-2	TRBD1	TRBJ1-2	-	CASSLGQSRGYTF	TGTGCCAGCAGCTTGGGACAGAGCCGTGGCTACACCTTC
TRBV30	-	TRBJ1-2	-	CAWSVDLNYGYTF	TGTGCCTGGAGTGTGGATTTGAACTATGGCTACACCTTC
TRBV11-2	-	TRBJ1-5	-	CASSLGQDTNQPQHF	TGTGCCAGCAGCTTAGGACAGGATACGAATCAGCCCCAGCATTTT
TRBV10-3	TRBD2	TRBJ2-2	few	CATAGLANTGELFF	TGTGCCACTGCGGGACTAGCGAACACCGGGGAGCTGTTTTTT
TRBV7-2	-	TRBJ2-7	-	CASSPSAGNNYEQYF	TGTGCCAGCAGCCCCTCGGCAGGGAATAACTACGAGCAGTACTTC